This TCR beta chain was sequenced during a study of T cell clones after liver transplantation. Study-wide context: Samples came from ITN030ST, which attempted immunosuppression withdrawal within 2 years of liver transplantation. Findings of the study overall: The donor-reactive repertoire was only partly measurable in a couple of subjects, lacking donor cells. A larger donor-reactive than third-party decline suggested partial antigen-specific deletion.

As regards this clone: As yet, its antigen is unknown.

Assay: immunoSEQ multiplex PCR; the TCRdb copy retains only in-frame clones and omits some. Among around 110,000 clones listed, 90% were seen once. Trimming left V 1 base short and J 3 bases short, with 10 bases between. This CDR3 comprises 14 residues. Germline V lookup: CDR1 LNHDA, CDR2 SQIVND (reference sequence). This receptor was obtained from a human patient who received a liver transplant. The graft donor may have contributed some T cells. This chain uses TRBV19 with TRBJ2-7; D gene uncertain. Sequencing was performed on CD4+ T cells from blood, taken 12 months after liver transplant. CDR3 amino acids: CASSIGHPSYEQYF. CDR3 coding DNA: TGTGCCAGTAGTATAGGACACCCAAGCTACGAGCAGTACTTC.